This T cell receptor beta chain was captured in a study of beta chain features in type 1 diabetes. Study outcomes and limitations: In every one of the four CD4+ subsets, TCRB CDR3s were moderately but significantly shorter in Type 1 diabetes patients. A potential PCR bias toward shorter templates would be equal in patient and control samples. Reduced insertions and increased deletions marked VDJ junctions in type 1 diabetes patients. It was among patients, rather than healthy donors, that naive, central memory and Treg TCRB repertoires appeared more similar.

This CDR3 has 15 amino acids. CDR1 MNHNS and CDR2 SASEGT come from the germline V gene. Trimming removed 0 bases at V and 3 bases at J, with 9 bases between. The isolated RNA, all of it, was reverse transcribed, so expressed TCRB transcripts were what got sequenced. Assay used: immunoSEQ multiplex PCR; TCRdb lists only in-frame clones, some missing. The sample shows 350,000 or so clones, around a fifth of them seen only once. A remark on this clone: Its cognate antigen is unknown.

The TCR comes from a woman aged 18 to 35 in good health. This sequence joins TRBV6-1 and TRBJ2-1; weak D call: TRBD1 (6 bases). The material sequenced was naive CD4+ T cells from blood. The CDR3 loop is CASSEATGNYNEQFF. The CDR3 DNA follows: TGTGCCAGCAGTGAAGCAACAGGGAACTACAATGAGCAGTTCTTC.